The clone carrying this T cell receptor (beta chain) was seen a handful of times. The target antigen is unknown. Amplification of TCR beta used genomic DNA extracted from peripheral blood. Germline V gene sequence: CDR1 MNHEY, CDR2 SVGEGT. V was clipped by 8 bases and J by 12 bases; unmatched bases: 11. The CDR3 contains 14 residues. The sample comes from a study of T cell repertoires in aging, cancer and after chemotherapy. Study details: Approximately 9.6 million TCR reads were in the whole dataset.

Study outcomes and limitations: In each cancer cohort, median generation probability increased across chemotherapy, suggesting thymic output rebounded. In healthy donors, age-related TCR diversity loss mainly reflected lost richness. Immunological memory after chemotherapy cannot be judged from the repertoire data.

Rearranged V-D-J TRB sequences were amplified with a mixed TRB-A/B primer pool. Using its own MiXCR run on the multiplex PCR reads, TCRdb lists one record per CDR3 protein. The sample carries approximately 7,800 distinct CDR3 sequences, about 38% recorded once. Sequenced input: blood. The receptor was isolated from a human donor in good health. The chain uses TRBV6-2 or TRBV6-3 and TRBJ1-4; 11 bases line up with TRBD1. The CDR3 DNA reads TGTGCCAGCCGATCGGGGACAGGGGGAGTAGAACTGTTTTTT. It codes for CASRSGTGGVELFF.